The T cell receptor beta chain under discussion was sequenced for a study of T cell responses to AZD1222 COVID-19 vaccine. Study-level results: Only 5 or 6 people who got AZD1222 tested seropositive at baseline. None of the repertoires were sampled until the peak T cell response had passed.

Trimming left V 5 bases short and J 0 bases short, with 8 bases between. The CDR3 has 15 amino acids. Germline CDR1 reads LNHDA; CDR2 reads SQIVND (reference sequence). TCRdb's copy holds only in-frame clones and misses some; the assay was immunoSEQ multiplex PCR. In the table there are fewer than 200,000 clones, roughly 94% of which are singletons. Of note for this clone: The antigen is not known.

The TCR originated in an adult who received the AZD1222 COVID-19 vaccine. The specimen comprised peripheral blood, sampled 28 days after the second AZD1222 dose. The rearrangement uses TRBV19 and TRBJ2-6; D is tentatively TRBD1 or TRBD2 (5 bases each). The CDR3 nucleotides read TGTGCCAGTAGTGAGGGGCGCTCTGGGGCCAACGTCCTGACTTTC. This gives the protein CASSEGRSGANVLTF.